This TCR beta chain is from a study of CD8+CD57+ T cells in acquired aplastic anemia. Study overall: Sorting CD4+ and CD8+ cells gave DNA averaging 3.2 ug.

The template for TCR beta VDJ and CDR3 sequence profiling was genomic DNA. Each CDR3 protein gets one entry after TCRdb re-called the reads with MiXCR. The sample includes 300,000 or so distinct CDR3 sequences, 50% to 70% of them seen just once. The CDR3 loop spans 17 amino acids. Germline values: CDR1 MNHEY, CDR2 SVGEGT. V shed 0 bases and J 2 bases; nucleotides not matched to a gene: 9. Study-wide results and caveats: Sharing between patients and controls was observed for roughly 30 CD8+ CDR3 sequences. Researchers reported that CD8+ Simpson's diversity was not significantly different in patients versus controls.

This clonotype was recorded at least ten times. Antigen specificity is unknown. The gene calls are TRBV6-2 or TRBV6-3 and TRBJ2-7; 8 bases match TRBD1. The sequenced material came from sorted CD4+, CD8+, or CD8+CD57+ T cells (not recorded which) from PBMCs. The receptor's source is a human donor with severe aplastic anemia or a healthy control (not recorded which). The CDR3 DNA reads TGTGCCAGCAGTTACTCGACCGGACAGGGTAGGACCTACGAGCAGTACTTC. Translation gives CASSYSTGQGRTYEQYF.